This entry lists 13 T cell receptor beta chains sequenced from one sample in a study of beta chain features in type 1 diabetes. Which antigens these TCRs recognize remains unknown. Study-wide results and limits: In every one of the four CD4+ subsets, TCRB CDR3s were moderately but significantly shorter in Type 1 diabetes patients.

The authors reverse transcribed all of the isolated RNA, so sequencing captured expressed TCRB transcripts. Sequencing was performed with immunoSEQ multiplex PCR; in TCRdb, only in-frame clones are kept and a portion is missing. The sample comprises about 230,000 clones, 16% of which are singletons, and 0.07% to 0.095% rests with the top ten. The specimen was naive CD4+ T cells from blood. These TCRs come from a man younger than 40 with type 1 diabetes.

This clone was seen a handful of times. The chain employs TRBV28 and TRBJ2-3; D not certain. CDR3 length: 14 residues. The V end lost 10 bases, the J end lost 2 bases, and 16 bases lay between the germline ends. Germline V gene lookup returns CDR1 MDHEN and CDR2 SYDVKM. CDR3 DNA sequence: TGTGCCACCAGCCCGCTGGAGACCACAGATACGCAGTATTTT. This sequence encodes CATSPLETTDTQYF. Complete variable domain (other parts from reference TRBV28 and TRBJ2-3): DVKVTQSSRYLVKRTGEKVFLECVQDMDHENMFWYRQDPGLGLRLIYFSYDVKMKEKGDIPEGYSVSREKKERFSLILESASTNQTSMYLCATSPLETTDTQYFGPGTRLTVL.

J is TRBJ2-1 and V is TRBV4-2; D gene uncertain. V was pared by 1 base and J by 5 bases, with 9 bases between. Germline-derived CDR1 and CDR2 are LGHNA and YNFKEQ. This CDR3 contains 14 residues. CDR3 residues: CASSQVSLNNEQFF. The CDR3 DNA sequence: TGTGCCAGCAGCCAAGTCTCTTTAAACAATGAGCAGTTCTTC.

The rearrangement links TRBV18 to TRBJ1-2; TRBD1 matches 7 bases. The CDR3 covers 14 residues. Germline CDR1 KGHSH, CDR2 LQKENI. J gave up 4 bases and V 2 bases, and 4 bases lay outside the gene matches. In DNA, the CDR3 is TGTGCCAGCTCACCAGAGGGGGCGTTCTATGGCTACACCTTC. This codes for CASSPEGAFYGYTF.

J is TRBJ1-1 and V is TRBV7-9, with D unresolved. The CDR3 has 16 amino acids. Germline loops: CDR1 SEHNR, CDR2 FQNEAQ (reference sequence). The V end was cut by 4 bases, the J end by 0 bases, with 15 bases between. CDR3 sequence (DNA): TGTGCCAGCAGCTCGGACGGGAAACATCTGAACACTGAAGCTTTCTTT. This codes for CASSSDGKHLNTEAFF.

Turning to this clone: The sample carries other DNA sequences with the same CDR3. The V gene is TRBV29-1, the J gene TRBJ2-6; no firm D call. Germline values: CDR1 SQVTM, CDR2 ANQGSEA. Deletions cut 6 bases from V and 0 bases from J, with 6 bases between. The CDR3 spans 13 residues. The chain's CDR3 is CSVGNSGANVLTF. CDR3 nucleotides: TGCAGCGTCGGAAACTCTGGGGCCAACGTCCTGACTTTC. The whole variable domain, remainder taken from reference TRBV29-1 and TRBJ2-6, is SAVISQKPSRDICQRGTSLTIQCQVDSQVTMMFWYRQQPGQSLTLIATANQGSEATYESGFVIDKFPISRPNLTFSTLTVSNMSPEDSSIYLCSVGNSGANVLTFGAGSRLTVL.

The rearrangement joins TRBV29-1 to TRBJ2-7; unclear D gene. Trimming pared 2 bases from V and 0 bases from J, leaving 8 bases between. This CDR3 has 13 amino acids. Germline V lookup: CDR1 SQVTM, CDR2 ANQGSEA. Here the CDR3 reads CSVESSSSYEQYF. CDR3 coding DNA: TGCAGCGTTGAAAGCAGTAGCTCCTACGAGCAGTACTTC.

This chain links TRBV19 with TRBJ2-1; TRBD2 matches 10 bases. Losses at the gene ends were 1 base for V and 5 bases for J; bases not matched to a gene: 5. The CDR3 loop spans 16 amino acids. The germline V gene encodes CDR1 LNHDA and CDR2 SQIVND (reference sequence). The CDR3 DNA sequence: TGTGCCAGTAGTATAGGAAGCGGGAGGGTGAACAATGAGCAGTTCTTC. Its translation: CASSIGSGRVNNEQFF.

This clone has only one observation. The rearrangement uses TRBV28 and TRBJ2-7, with a weak D call TRBD1 (7 bases). This CDR3 region has 14 residues. V shed 5 bases and J shed 3 bases, with 14 bases lying between them. Germline loops: CDR1 MDHEN, CDR2 SYDVKM. CDR3: CASSGTQGGYEQYF. The DNA for the CDR3 is TGTGCCAGCAGTGGAACGCAGGGGGGCTACGAGCAGTACTTC.

This clone was seen only a few times. This chain uses TRBV2 with TRBJ2-7, with 8 bases identical to TRBD1. The CDR3 sequence is 12 residues long. The V gene end was trimmed by 5 bases and the J gene end by 12 bases; junction bases not matched to a gene: 9. Germline V gene lookup returns CDR1 SNHLY and CDR2 FYNNEI. The CDR3 loop is CASSLTGQVLYF. The CDR3 region has the DNA TGTGCCAGCAGTCTGACGGGACAGGTTCTGTACTTC. The complete variable domain, with remaining parts taken from reference TRBV2 and TRBJ2-7, reads EPEVTQTPSHQVTQMGQEVILRCVPISNHLYFYWYRQILGQKVEFLVSFYNNEISEKSEIFDDQFSVERPDGSNFTLKIRSTKLEDSAMYFCASSLTGQVLYFGPGTRLTVT.

This chain joins TRBV6-5 and TRBJ2-1, with TRBD2 as a possible D gene (5 bases). Trimming cost V 7 bases and J 10 bases, with 17 bases left between them. The CDR3 extends over 13 amino acids. The germline CDR1 and CDR2 sequences are MNHEY and SVGAGI. CDR3 in amino acids: CASTRGAPAEQFF. The CDR3 DNA reads as TGTGCCAGCACCCGGGGAGCCCCCGCCGAGCAGTTCTTC.

This clone came up a few times. The chain is built from TRBV4-1 and TRBJ2-5; D is tentatively TRBD1 or TRBD2 (6 bases each). Trimming cost V 0 bases and J 5 bases, with 13 bases left between them. Germline V CDR1 and CDR2: MGHRA, YSYEKL. The CDR3 loop spans 15 amino acids. In DNA form, the CDR3 reads TGCGCCAGCAGCCAAGATAGTACAGGGAGGGAGACCCAGTACTTC. Its translation: CASSQDSTGRETQYF.

The chain employs TRBV28 and TRBJ2-1; D is unclear. V was shortened by 4 bases and J by 10 bases, with 8 bases between the two germline ends. Germline assignment: CDR1 MDHEN and CDR2 SYDVKM. The CDR3 is 11 amino acids. The CDR3 DNA is TGTGCCAGCAGTTCTCGACAAGAGCAGTTCTTC. The encoded protein is CASSSRQEQFF.

This clone was counted a few times. A junction end diverges from the germline sequence, so it may reflect a read error. This sequence joins TRBV7-2 and TRBJ2-3, with D unclear. CDR3 size: 14 residues. The germline CDR1 and CDR2 sequences are SGHTA and FQGNSA. In DNA, the CDR3 is TGTGCCAGCAGTTTAGACTCGTCCACAGATACGCAGTATTTT. Translating it yields CASSLDSSTDTQYF.